This T cell receptor beta chain stems from a study of cytomegalovirus exposure and HLA in healthy donors. V lost 3 bases to trimming and J lost 7 bases; unmatched junction nucleotides: 3. In germline, CDR1 is MRHNA, CDR2 SNTAGT. The CDR3 length is 15 residues. Researchers ran the PCR with 60 Vbeta and 13 Jbeta primers. Assay used: immunoSEQ multiplex PCR; TCRdb lists only in-frame clones, some missing. The sample includes 160,000 or so clones, 80% seen only once; the top ten take roughly 1.3%. The source of this sequence is a woman between 45 and 65 years old in good health and CMV-seronegative. Input material: PBMCs. This chain links TRBV6-4 with TRBJ2-1; 13 nucleotides match TRBD2. This chain's CDR3 is CASSELAGGRNEQFF. As DNA, the CDR3 is TGTGCCAGCAGTGAACTAGCGGGGGGGCGAAATGAGCAGTTCTTC.